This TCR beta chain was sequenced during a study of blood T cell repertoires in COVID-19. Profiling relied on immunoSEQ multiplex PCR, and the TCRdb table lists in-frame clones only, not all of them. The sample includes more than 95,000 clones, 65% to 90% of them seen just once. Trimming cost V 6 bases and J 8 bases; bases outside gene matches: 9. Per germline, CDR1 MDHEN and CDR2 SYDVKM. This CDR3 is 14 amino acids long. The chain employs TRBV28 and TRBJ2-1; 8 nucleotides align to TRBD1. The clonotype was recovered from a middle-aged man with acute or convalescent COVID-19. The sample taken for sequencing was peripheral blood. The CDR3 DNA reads TGTGCCAGCAGCTGGACAGGGCGAGGCGATGAGCAGTTCTTC. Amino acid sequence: CASSWTGRGDEQFF.